This T cell receptor (beta chain) was identified during a study of shared clonotypes between healthy human individuals. Study summary: Each donor had three CD4 naive, three CD4 memory, two CD8 naive and one CD8 memory plate.

Germline CDR1 reads SQVTM; CDR2 reads ANQGSEA. The CDR3 is 15 amino acids. J gave up 5 bases and V 2 bases, and 7 bases lay outside the gene matches. Points from the study as a whole: Expectations were that clonotype sharing among donors would be affected by sequencing depth. Lower generation probabilities were found for non-shared clonotypes than for those shared by all four donors. Donor scarcity curtailed the genetic and exposure-history diversity represented herein.

Libraries were prepared by immunoSEQ multiplex PCR; TCRdb keeps only in-frame clonotypes and omits some of them. The sample comprises over a million clones, more than 75% of which are singletons, and roughly 0.56% rests with the top ten. Turning to this clone: Its antigen remains unidentified.

Sequencing used memory CD4+ T cells from PBMCs. Stated subset: CD45RA-negative fraction. The TCR sequence derives from a man younger than 35 in good health. Some clones in this sample may be carry-over from other donors' samples. The chain has TRBV29-1 and TRBJ2-7, with 12 positions matching TRBD2. The CDR3 DNA follows: TGCAGCGTTGAAAACCTAGCGGGAGGGACCCACGAGCAGTACTTC. It is translated as CSVENLAGGTHEQYF.